This T cell receptor (beta chain) derives from a study of post-analysis software for immune sequencing data. Study-wide results and limits: With TRBV5-6, TRBV5-1 and TRBV20-1 included, roughly five TRBV segments were more frequent in patients than in controls.

Trimming pared 1 base from V and 7 bases from J, leaving 20 bases between. The CDR3 is 16 residues long. Comment on this clonotype: Antigen unknown.

Incorporated into the TCR beta cDNA libraries were unique molecular identifiers, which served to reduce PCR and sequencing biases. Yield was roughly 500,000 cDNA molecules from around 1 to 9.1 million T cells. In TCRdb, the PCR reads were re-called with MiXCR into one record per CDR3 protein. The sample yields around 190,000 distinct CDR3 sequences, 25% to 35% seen once. The sequenced material came from blood. V is TRBV12-3 or TRBV12-4 and J is TRBJ2-7; possible D gene TRBD2, 6 bases. This receptor was taken from a girl younger than 18 with multiple sclerosis. DNA for the CDR3: TGTGCCAGCAGTTTAGATCGAATAGCGGCCTACAATGAGCAGTACTTC. Amino acid sequence: CASSLDRIAAYNEQYF.